Presented here are 6 T cell receptor beta chains from one specimen sequenced in a study of Ad26.COV2.S vaccination and SARS-CoV-2 variants. Sequencing was performed with immunoSEQ multiplex PCR; in TCRdb, only in-frame clones are kept and a portion is missing. The profile shows some 190,000 clones, roughly 87% of them singletons. The sample in question was peripheral blood, obtained after recovery from COVID-19. These receptors all come from a human donor who had recovered from COVID-19.

The chain links TRBV3-1 (or the pseudogene TRBV3-2) to TRBJ2-5; TRBD1 matches 8 bases. Germline CDR1 LGHDT, CDR2 YNNKEL (reference sequence). This CDR3 has 15 amino acids. The J segment lost 0 bases and the V segment lost 2 bases, leaving 2 bases of the junction unmatched. The CDR3 DNA is TGTGCCAGCAGCCAAAACAGGGGGAACCAAGAGACCCAGTACTTC. Its translation: CASSQNRGNQETQYF.

The V gene is TRBV7-6, the J gene TRBJ2-7, with 8 bases fitting TRBD1. The CDR3 sequence is 14 residues long. V lost 0 bases to trimming and J lost 4 bases; unmatched junction nucleotides: 2. Germline CDR1 and CDR2: SGHVS and FNYEAQ. The chain's CDR3 is CASSLAGQVYEQYF. CDR3 DNA: TGTGCCAGCAGCTTAGCGGGACAGGTTTACGAGCAGTACTTC. Together with reference TRBV7-6 and TRBJ2-7, the CDR3 gives the full variable domain: GAGVSQSPRYKVTKRGQDVALRCDPISGHVSLYWYRQALGQGPEFLTYFNYEAQQDKSGLPNDRFSAERPEGSISTLTIQRTEQRDSAMYRCASSLAGQVYEQYFGPGTRLTVT.

CDR3 sequence reads: CASSLISGSYEQYF. CDR3 sequence (DNA): TGTGCCAGCAGTCTAATAAGTGGTTCCTACGAGCAGTACTTC. The V gene is TRBV11-2, the J gene TRBJ2-7; D is ambiguous. The CDR3 is made up of 14 amino acids. V was clipped by 6 bases and J by 1 base, with 13 bases between them. Germline V gene data show CDR1 as SGHAT and CDR2 as FQNNGV.

This clone has just one count. The chain recombines TRBV9 with TRBJ2-1; 16 nucleotides agree with TRBD2. The germline CDR1 and CDR2 sequences are SGDLS and YYNGEE. This CDR3 is built from 18 residues. Trimming at V came to 4 bases and at J to 1 base, leaving 5 bases not matched to a gene. The CDR3, as DNA: TGTGCCAGCAGCTCGGGACTAGCGGGGGGGCCGTCCTACAATGAGCAGTTCTTC. It specifies CASSSGLAGGPSYNEQFF.

This clone showed up just once. The gene calls are TRBV3-1 (or the pseudogene TRBV3-2) and TRBJ2-2; D remains unclear. Trimming stripped 0 bases from V and 7 bases from J, with 6 bases between. This CDR3 comprises 13 residues. Germline V gene lookup returns CDR1 LGHDT and CDR2 YNNKEL (reference sequence). The CDR3 nucleotides are TGTGCCAGCAGCCAAGAGAGTGGCGGGGAGCTGTTTTTT. It specifies CASSQESGGELFF.

This chain links TRBV19 with TRBJ1-1; D is ambiguous. CDR3 length: 13 residues. Germline V gene sequence: CDR1 LNHDA, CDR2 SQIVND (reference sequence). V shed 8 bases and J shed 0 bases, with 10 bases lying between them. The DNA of the CDR3 is TGTGCCAGTTTAGCAGGCGTGAACACTGAAGCTTTCTTT. Translated: CASLAGVNTEAFF.